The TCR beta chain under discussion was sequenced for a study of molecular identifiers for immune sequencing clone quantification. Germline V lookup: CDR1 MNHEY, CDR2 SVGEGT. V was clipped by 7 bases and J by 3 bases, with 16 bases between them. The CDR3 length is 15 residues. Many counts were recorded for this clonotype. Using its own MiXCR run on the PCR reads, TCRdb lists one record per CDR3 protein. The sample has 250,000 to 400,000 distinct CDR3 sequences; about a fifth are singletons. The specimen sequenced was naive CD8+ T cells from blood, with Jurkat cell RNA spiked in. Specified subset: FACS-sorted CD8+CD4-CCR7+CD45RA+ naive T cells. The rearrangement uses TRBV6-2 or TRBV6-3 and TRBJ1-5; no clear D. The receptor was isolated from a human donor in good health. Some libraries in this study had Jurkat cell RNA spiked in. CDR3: CASIGRQAHNQPQHF. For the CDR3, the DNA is TGTGCCAGCATAGGCCGACAAGCTCACAATCAGCCCCAGCATTTT.